Below are 21 T cell receptor beta chains sequenced from a single sample in a study of cytomegalovirus exposure and HLA in healthy donors (dated by TCRdb to 2015 to 2018). Library construction relied on the immunoSEQ multiplex PCR assay. The multiplex PCR relied on a mix of 60 forward primers for TCR Vbeta segments and 13 reverse primers for TCR Jbeta segments. Held by TCRdb, this immuneACCESS table contains in-frame sequences only and omits some clones. Under half of the omission traces to an unresolved V gene where checked; the cause of the rest is unknown. This sample has around 90,000 clones in its table, and roughly 67% of those were observed once. The ten largest clones represent roughly 2.1% of the sample. The sequencing sample was made of PBMCs. The receptors shown here come from a human donor in good health.

This chain links TRBV19 with TRBJ1-6; D possibly corresponds to TRBD1 (5 bases). This CDR3 contains 14 residues. Per germline, CDR1 LNHDA and CDR2 SQIVND (reference sequence). V was shortened by 8 bases and J by 6 bases, with 14 bases between the two germline ends. In nucleotides, the CDR3 is TGTGCCAGTTCCCTCACAGGATCTAATTCACCCCTCCACTTT. This translates into CASSLTGSNSPLHF.

V is TRBV19 and J is TRBJ2-2; TRBD1 agrees at 9 bases. The germline CDR1 and CDR2 sequences are LNHDA and SQIVND (reference sequence). This CDR3 is 14 amino acids long. Trimming removed 5 bases from V and 6 bases from J; junction bases left unmatched: 4. The CDR3 protein is CASSRTGEAGELFF. DNA for the CDR3: TGTGCCAGTAGTCGGACAGGGGAGGCCGGGGAGCTGTTTTTT. The variable domain in full, completed from reference TRBV19 and TRBJ2-2, reads DGGITQSPKYLFRKEGQNVTLSCEQNLNHDAMYWYRQDPGQGLRLIYYSQIVNDFQKGDIAEGYSVSREKKESFPLTVTSAQKNPTAFYLCASSRTGEAGELFFGEGSRLTVL.

The genes are TRBV25-1 and TRBJ2-5; TRBD2 is a possible D gene (7 bases). CDR3 length equals 15 residues. Trimming removed 6 bases from V and 6 bases from J, with 20 bases in between. Germline values: CDR1 MGHDK, CDR2 SYGVNS. The CDR3 DNA sequence: TGTGCCAGCAGAAGGGGGGGAGGGGATGGAAAGACCCAGTACTTC. Amino acids: CASRRGGGDGKTQYF.

CDR3 sequence: CASSFQARSGANVLTF. CDR3 nucleotides: TGTGCCAGCAGCTTCCAGGCGCGCTCTGGGGCCAACGTCCTGACTTTC. The chain links TRBV13 to TRBJ2-6; D not resolved. Looked up from germline, CDR1 is PRHDT and CDR2 is FYEKMQ (reference sequence). The CDR3 has 16 amino acids. V gave up 3 bases and J gave up 0 bases, with 9 bases separating them.

The J gene is TRBJ1-5, the V gene TRBV15, with D hard to call. V was clipped by 0 bases and J by 7 bases, with 16 bases between them. Per the germline V gene, CDR1 is LNHNV and CDR2 is YYDKDF (reference sequence). The CDR3 consists of 16 residues. CDR3: CATSRDLAAKVQPQHF. The CDR3 DNA reads TGTGCCACCAGCAGAGATCTCGCTGCGAAAGTCCAGCCCCAGCATTTT.

The chain employs TRBV5-1 and TRBJ1-1, with D tentatively TRBD1 (6 bases). Germline assignment: CDR1 SGHRS and CDR2 YFSETQ. V was trimmed by 3 bases and J by 1 base, leaving 16 bases between them. The CDR3 extends over 16 amino acids. The CDR3 DNA is TGCGCCAGCAGCTCCGCGAGCAGGGGCCGGAACACTGAAGCTTTCTTT. This codes for CASSSASRGRNTEAFF.

The sample holds a few counts of this clone. The rearrangement uses TRBV5-1 and TRBJ2-7; D might be TRBD1 (6 bases). V was pared by 0 bases and J by 0 bases, with 7 bases between. CDR1 and CDR2 (germline): SGHRS, YFSETQ. There are 14 residues in the CDR3. The chain's CDR3 is CASSLETGSYEQYF. Written as DNA, the CDR3 is TGCGCCAGCAGCTTGGAGACAGGCTCCTACGAGCAGTACTTC.

The chain joins TRBV19 to TRBJ1-2, with 10 bases matching TRBD1. The CDR3 runs 12 residues. With 10 bases clipped from V and 4 bases from J, the junction kept 3 bases outside the gene matches. The V gene's germline CDR1 is LNHDA and CDR2 SQIVND (reference sequence). The CDR3 sequence: CATDRGLYGYTF. The CDR3, as DNA: TGTGCCACAGACAGGGGGCTCTATGGCTACACCTTC.

The chain combines TRBV18 with TRBJ1-2, with D maybe TRBD1 (6 bases). CDR1 is KGHSH and CDR2 is LQKENI in the germline V gene. This CDR3 contains 14 residues. The ends were cut back, 3 bases at V and 6 bases at J, with 14 bases in the middle. DNA for the CDR3: TGTGCCAGCTCACCCCCGACAGGATTAGATGGCTACACCTTC. Amino acid sequence: CASSPPTGLDGYTF.

The chain employs TRBV7-9 and TRBJ1-1; D uncertain. The CDR3 consists of 16 residues. Germline V gene data show CDR1 as SEHNR and CDR2 as FQNEAQ (reference sequence). V was trimmed by 1 base and J by 0 bases, leaving 12 bases between them. The CDR3 sequence is CASSLGQRGLNTEAFF. The CDR3 coding sequence is TGTGCCAGCAGCTTAGGCCAACGGGGATTGAACACTGAAGCTTTCTTT.

Turning to this clone: At one of its ends the junction is not consistent with the germline gene, which may arise from a read error. The V gene is TRBV6-1, the J gene TRBJ1-2; 8 positions match TRBD1. The germline V gene encodes CDR1 MNHNS and CDR2 SASEGT. The CDR3 has 14 residues. CDR3 nucleotide sequence: TGTGCCAGCAGTGGAGACAGGGGAAACTGTGGCTACACCTTC. Protein: CASSGDRGNCGYTF.

In DNA form, the CDR3 reads TGTGCCAGCAGCTGGGGGACAGCTCTGAACACTGAAGCTTTCTTT. Translating it yields CASSWGTALNTEAFF. The rearrangement joins TRBV7-8 to TRBJ1-1; 7 positions agree with TRBD1. J gave up 0 bases and V 4 bases, and 5 bases lay outside the gene matches. CDR3 length equals 15 residues. CDR1 SGHVS and CDR2 FQNEAQ come from the germline V gene.

The chain couples TRBV20-1 to TRBJ1-4, with TRBD1 identical over 9 bases. CDR3 length: 11 amino acids. The trim removed 5 bases at V and 14 bases at J, leaving 6 bases unmatched. Germline assignment: CDR1 DFQATT and CDR2 SNEGSKA (reference sequence). The DNA for the CDR3 is TGCAGTGCTGAGACAGGGGGAAGGCTGTTTTTT. Protein product: CSAETGGRLFF.

The V call is TRBV9, the J call TRBJ2-6; D possibly corresponds to TRBD1 (6 bases). The CDR3 has 18 residues. From germline, CDR1 is SGDLS and CDR2 YYNGEE. Trimming left V 4 bases short and J 0 bases short, with 17 bases between. CDR3 nucleotide sequence: TGTGCCAGCAGCAACCGACAGGATTTCTCCTCTGGGGCCAACGTCCTGACTTTC. Amino acid sequence: CASSNRQDFSSGANVLTF.

This sequence joins TRBV9 and TRBJ1-3, with 7 bases that match TRBD1. The CDR3 sequence is 15 residues long. Germline CDR1 reads SGDLS; CDR2 reads YYNGEE. The ends lost 4 bases at V and 0 bases at J; junction bases unmatched: 4. CDR3 sequence reads: CASSPGQFSGNTIYF. The CDR3 bases are TGTGCCAGCAGCCCGGGACAGTTCTCTGGAAACACCATATATTTT.

This clone showed up just a few times. The chain combines TRBV6-5 with TRBJ1-1; D is unclear. This CDR3 spans 15 amino acids. CDR1 is MNHEY, CDR2 SVGAGI, per germline. Trimming took 2 bases from V and 1 from J, leaving 11 bases between them. The CDR3 protein is CASSYDWRGNTEAFF. CDR3 DNA sequence: TGTGCCAGCAGTTACGATTGGCGGGGGAACACTGAAGCTTTCTTT.

This sequence joins TRBV2 and TRBJ1-2, with D perhaps TRBD1 (5 bases). The CDR3 runs 15 residues. Between the trimmed V and J ends, which lost 4 bases and 5 bases, there was a span of 17 bases. Germline V gene sequence: CDR1 SNHLY, CDR2 FYNNEI. CDR3 nucleotides: TGTGCCAGCAGTGTTCCAGGGTCAACTACTTATGGCTACACCTTC. Protein sequence: CASSVPGSTTYGYTF.

The chain links TRBV7-2 to TRBJ1-6; 10 bases map to TRBD1. V gave up 5 bases and J gave up 8 bases; unmatched junction bases: 6. CDR1 is SGHTA, CDR2 FQGNSA, per germline. The CDR3 loop spans 15 amino acids. CDR3 DNA: TGTGCCAGCAGCCCCGGGACAGGGGTCGATTCACCCCTCCACTTT. Translated, it gives CASSPGTGVDSPLHF.

This clone was detected only once. The chain uses TRBV7-2 and TRBJ2-5; 8 bases align to TRBD2. CDR3 length: 15 amino acids. CDR1 is SGHTA, CDR2 FQGNSA, per germline. The V and J ends lost 5 bases and 7 bases, in that order; junction bases with no gene match: 12. This CDR3 is CASSTQTSALGTQYF. CDR3 nucleotides: TGTGCCAGCAGCACACAGACTAGCGCCCTAGGGACCCAGTACTTC.

The chain uses TRBV4-3 and TRBJ2-5; D may be TRBD2 (6 bases). The CDR3 has 16 residues. CDR1 is LGHNA, CDR2 YSLEER, per germline. V was trimmed by 0 bases and J by 2 bases, leaving 13 bases between them. The CDR3 DNA sequence: TGCGCCAGCAGCCAAGATCTCGGCGGGGATCAAGAGACCCAGTACTTC. Protein: CASSQDLGGDQETQYF.

This chain links TRBV5-8 with TRBJ2-5; D may be TRBD2 (6 bases). Trimming cost V 1 base and J 3 bases, with 10 bases left between them. The CDR3 covers 14 residues. The V gene's germline CDR1 is SGHTS and CDR2 YDEGEE. The CDR3: CASSLWASEETQYF. The CDR3 DNA follows: TGTGCCAGCAGCTTGTGGGCTAGCGAAGAGACCCAGTACTTC.